The clone carrying this T cell receptor (beta chain) came up many times. Its cognate antigen is unknown. The germline CDR1 and CDR2 sequences are LGHNA and YSLEER. The V and J ends lost 3 bases and 5 bases, in that order; junction bases with no gene match: 9. This CDR3 is 16 amino acids long. TCRdb re-called the 5' RACE reads through MiXCR, storing one row per CDR3 protein. The profile shows 100,000 to 150,000 distinct CDR3 sequences, approximately 9% of them singletons. These data are taken from a study of T cells after yellow fever vaccination. Study-wide results and caveats: The study re-detected most primary-vaccination clones after the booster (approximately 97% CD4, roughly 91% CD8).

The V and J genes are TRBV4-3 and TRBJ2-1, with 8 bases aligning to TRBD1. Sequenced here: CD8+ T cells sorted from PBMCs, sampled on the day of the yellow fever booster vaccination. This receptor was taken from a man between 18 and 35 years old who received the YFV17D yellow fever vaccine. Written as DNA, the CDR3 is TGCGCCAGCAGCCATCCCACCGGGACAGGAGACAATGAGCAGTTCTTC. This translates into CASSHPTGTGDNEQFF.